These 10 T cell receptor beta chains were all obtained from the same sample, sequenced in a study of regulatory T cells in long-lasting Graves disease listed by TCRdb under 2021. The sample's time point label, decoded: persistent/refractory GD, antithyroid drugs over 5 years with positive TRAb. For both TCR sequencing and RNA sequencing, RNA was extracted from PBMCs in TRIzol. Library creation used multiplex PCR. Sequenced using an Illumina HiSeq 4000. TCR beta libraries were built with iRepertoire HTBI primers and Arm-PCR amplification of CDR3 regions. Using fastp at Q25 and MiXCR, TCRdb reprocessed the public reads and kept productive beta chains. Every entry covers one CDR3 protein and lists the most common genes and DNA from its rows. This sample holds some 330,000 distinct CDR3 sequences; roughly 24% were observed only once. The ten largest clones capture roughly a quarter of the sample. The sample was peripheral blood mononuclear cells (PBMCs), taken when the disease was refractory, from a patient treated with antithyroid drugs. These receptor sequences come from a woman aged 40 to 55 with Graves disease. Donor details come from another sample of the same person, matched by shared clones.

This clonotype was detected a few times. The V call is TRBV7-9, the J call TRBJ2-1, with 8 bases that match TRBD2. Unmatched junction bases numbered 8, after V lost 10 bases and J lost 0 bases. Germline CDR1 reads SEHNR; CDR2 reads FQNEAQ (reference sequence). This CDR3 region has 15 residues. The DNA of the CDR3 is TGTGCCACGGGGTTAGCGGGAACCTCCTACAATGAGCAGTTCTTC. Translating gives CATGLAGTSYNEQFF.

This clonotype was detected a few times. J is TRBJ2-6 and V is TRBV10-1; 11 bases map to TRBD1. The CDR3 covers 19 residues. Per the germline V gene, CDR1 is WNHNN and CDR2 is SYGVQD (reference sequence). J lost 1 base, V lost 7 bases, and 12 bases had no gene match. CDR3 loop: CASNPLPGQGGSGANVLTF. In DNA form, the CDR3 reads TGCGCCAGCAATCCATTGCCGGGACAGGGGGGATCTGGGGCCAACGTCCTGACTTTC.

V usage is TRBV7-2 and J usage is TRBJ2-7, with 10 nucleotides matching TRBD2. The CDR3 has 18 residues. V dropped 5 bases and J dropped 0; count of bases not matched to a gene: 13. Germline values: CDR1 SGHTA, CDR2 FQGNSA. The CDR3 here is CASSPQWASGGDSYEQYF. The CDR3 bases are TGTGCCAGCAGCCCCCAATGGGCTAGCGGGGGCGACTCCTACGAGCAGTACTTC.

This clonotype was found a few times. The J gene is TRBJ2-7, the V gene TRBV7-8; possibly TRBD1 for D (5 bases). Trimming took off 1 base at V and 0 bases at J, with 13 bases between the two ends. There are 16 residues in the CDR3. Germline V gives CDR1 SGHVS, CDR2 FQNEAQ. The CDR3 sequence is CASSLEAGSLSYEQYF. CDR3 bases: TGTGCCAGCAGCTTAGAGGCAGGGTCCCTCTCCTACGAGCAGTACTTC.

A few counts support this clonotype. The chain joins TRBV6-1 to TRBJ1-1, with TRBD1 matching over 7 bases. The length of the CDR3 is 19 residues. V lost 4 bases to trimming and J lost 5 bases; unmatched junction nucleotides: 22. The germline CDR1 and CDR2 sequences are MNHNS and SASEGT. CDR3 in DNA: TGTGCCAGCAGTGCGAATAAAAAGAAGTTCCCGGGACAGAAAACTGAAGCTTTCTTT. Translation gives CASSANKKKFPGQKTEAFF.

Concerning this clonotype: A much more abundant neighbour one base away suggests this may be a read error. The chain employs TRBV6-5 and TRBJ1-5; 8 nucleotides match TRBD1. The CDR3 consists of 17 residues. V shed 3 bases, J shed 0 bases, and the junction held 7 bases outside the gene matches. Germline V lookup: CDR1 MNHEY, CDR2 SVGAGI. Here the CDR3 reads CASSYPFDRGSNQPQHF. In DNA form, the CDR3 reads TGTGCCAGCAGTTATCCATTTGACAGGGGTAGCAATCAGCCCCAGCATTTT.

This clonotype showed up just a few times. The rearrangement joins TRBV27 to TRBJ2-7, with 9 positions matching TRBD2. CDR3 length: 15 amino acids. Germline V gives CDR1 MNHEY, CDR2 SMNVEV (reference sequence). Losses at the gene ends were 6 bases for V and 4 bases for J; bases not matched to a gene: 10. CDR3 protein: CASRTISGRGYEQYF. The CDR3 region has the DNA TGTGCCAGCAGGACTATTAGCGGGAGAGGGTACGAGCAGTACTTC.

This clonotype appeared many times. The CDR3 reads CASSLGVAVSTEAFF. DNA of the CDR3: TGTGCCAGCAGCTTAGGGGTGGCAGTATCCACTGAAGCTTTCTTT. The chain uses TRBV7-2 and TRBJ1-1; D remains ambiguous. Germline V lookup: CDR1 SGHTA, CDR2 FQGNSA. Between the trimmed V and J ends, which lost 1 base and 4 bases, there was a span of 13 bases. The CDR3 has 15 amino acids.

The rearrangement uses TRBV2 and TRBJ1-2; D gene unclear. This CDR3 spans 12 amino acids. Germline loops: CDR1 SNHLY, CDR2 FYNNEI. V was trimmed by 3 bases and J by 5 bases, leaving 7 bases between them. Written as DNA, the CDR3 is TGTGCCAGCAGTGATCTGATTTATGGCTACACCTTC. It codes for CASSDLIYGYTF. Drawing the rest from reference TRBV2 and TRBJ1-2, the complete variable domain is EPEVTQTPSHQVTQMGQEVILRCVPISNHLYFYWYRQILGQKVEFLVSFYNNEISEKSEIFDDQFSVERPDGSNFTLKIRSTKLEDSAMYFCASSDLIYGYTFGSGTRLTVV.

The V and J genes are TRBV6-1 and TRBJ2-2, with D perhaps given as TRBD1 or TRBD2 (6 bases each). The CDR3 runs 16 residues. V was pared by 6 bases and J by 2 bases, with 16 bases between. Germline loops: CDR1 MNHNS, CDR2 SASEGT. CDR3 DNA: TGTGCCAGCAGATCAGGGGTGGAGGGCAACACCGGGGAGCTGTTTTTT. Its protein product is CASRSGVEGNTGELFF.